These 14 T cell receptor beta chains were sequenced from one sample in a study of shared clonotypes between healthy human individuals. Only in-frame clones appear in the TCRdb table, and some are missing; sequencing was by immunoSEQ multiplex PCR. The sample has 850,000 to 1,200,000 clones, roughly 75% seen once. Source material: memory CD4+ T cells sorted from blood. The subset denotes: CD45RA-negative fraction. All receptors derive from a man between 18 and 29 years old in good health.

This chain connects TRBV2 to TRBJ1-1, with D hard to call. Germline V gene data show CDR1 as SNHLY and CDR2 as FYNNEI. Trimming left V 6 bases short and J 1 base short, with 12 bases between. CDR3 length equals 14 residues. CDR3 sequence reads: CASRTDSANTEAFF. Here the CDR3 DNA reads TGTGCCAGCAGGACGGACTCCGCGAACACTGAAGCTTTCTTT.

J is TRBJ2-1 and V is TRBV19; a possible D gene is TRBD1 (5 bases). Trimming removed 3 bases from V and 6 bases from J, with 9 bases in between. The CDR3 runs to 13 residues. Germline CDR1 reads LNHDA; CDR2 reads SQIVND (reference sequence). The DNA of the CDR3 is TGTGCCAGTAGTATTCAGGGTGCCAATGAGCAGTTCTTC. Translating gives CASSIQGANEQFF.

CDR3 sequence (DNA): TGCGCCAGCAGCGTGGGACAAGCCTACGAGCAGTACTTC. This translates into CASSVGQAYEQYF. The J gene is TRBJ2-7, the V gene TRBV5-1; tentative D call: TRBD1 (6 bases). Looked up from germline, CDR1 is SGHRS and CDR2 is YFSETQ. V was shortened by 4 bases and J by 2 bases, with 10 bases between the two germline ends. The CDR3 is 13 residues long.

This clone was observed once. This chain joins TRBV7-8 and TRBJ2-2, with D possibly being TRBD2 (6 bases). Germline V gene sequence: CDR1 SGHVS, CDR2 FQNEAQ. V was pared by 1 base and J by 5 bases, with 11 bases between. CDR3 length equals 15 residues. DNA for the CDR3: TGTGCCAGCAGCTTAGAGGGGAGGACGACCGGGGAGCTGTTTTTT. This encodes CASSLEGRTTGELFF.

The gene calls are TRBV19 and TRBJ2-7; perhaps TRBD2 as D (6 bases). V was cut by 5 bases and J by 2 bases, with 16 bases left in between. Germline V gene lookup returns CDR1 LNHDA and CDR2 SQIVND (reference sequence). The CDR3 runs to 15 residues. CDR3 sequence (DNA): TGTGCCAGTAGTGGGATAGGGGCTAGCGCCTACGAGCAGTACTTC. Its protein is CASSGIGASAYEQYF.

This clone was recorded a few times. CDR3 nucleotides: TGTGCCAGCAGTGGGTCGGGGGGGCAGGACACTGAAGCTTTCTTT. Its translation is CASSGSGGQDTEAFF. This sequence joins TRBV28 and TRBJ1-1; TRBD1 might be the D (6 bases). With 5 bases removed from V and 3 bases from J, the gap between germline ends came to 16 bases. Germline CDR1 reads MDHEN; CDR2 reads SYDVKM. The CDR3 length is 15 residues.

The chain recombines TRBV7-9 with TRBJ1-6, with D perhaps matching TRBD1 (6 bases). Germline-derived CDR1 and CDR2 are SEHNR and FQNEAQ (reference sequence). The V end was cut by 4 bases, the J end by 8 bases, with 12 bases between. There are 14 residues in the CDR3. The CDR3 DNA reads as TGTGCCAGCAGCTCAGGACACAGGGATTCACCCCTCCACTTT. This encodes CASSSGHRDSPLHF.

This rearrangement joins TRBV18 to TRBJ1-2, with 9 bases that match TRBD1. The CDR3 is 14 amino acids. J gave up 6 bases and V 2 bases, and 4 bases lay outside the gene matches. Germline CDR1 and CDR2: KGHSH and LQKENI. CDR3 region: CASSPYTGGDGYTF. As DNA, the CDR3 is TGTGCCAGCTCACCATATACAGGGGGCGATGGCTACACCTTC.

This rearrangement joins TRBV29-1 to TRBJ1-1; TRBD1 is a possible D gene (6 bases). The CDR3 is 15 residues long. The V gene's germline CDR1 is SQVTM and CDR2 ANQGSEA. V was pared by 1 base and J by 1 base, with 13 bases between. CDR3: CSVEASLDRNTEAFF. DNA for the CDR3: TGCAGCGTTGAAGCATCTCTGGACAGGAACACTGAAGCTTTCTTT.

Notes on this clone: A much larger clone differs from this one at a single base, so this may be a read error. V and J are TRBV9 and TRBJ1-1, with D unclear. This CDR3 is built from 13 residues. Trimming pared 4 bases from V and 1 base from J, leaving 8 bases between. Germline CDR1 and CDR2: SGDLS and YYNGEE. The CDR3 reads CASSFQENTEAFF. The CDR3 DNA is TGTGCCAGCAGCTTTCAGGAGAACACTGAAGCTTTCTTT.

The table lists this clone with a few counts. The V and J genes are TRBV5-1 and TRBJ2-3; 9 nucleotides agree with TRBD2. This CDR3 spans 14 amino acids. In germline, CDR1 is SGHRS, CDR2 YFSETQ. With 6 bases clipped from V and 1 base from J, the junction kept 3 bases outside the gene matches. The CDR3 here is CASTSGAGTDTQYF. CDR3 nucleotide sequence: TGCGCCAGCACTAGCGGGGCAGGCACAGATACGCAGTATTTT.

As to this clone: A much larger clone lies one base from this, so it may be a read error. The V call is TRBV6-5, the J call TRBJ1-1, with 7 bases matching TRBD1. In germline, CDR1 is MNHEY, CDR2 SVGAGI. V gave up 4 bases and J gave up 1 base; unmatched junction bases: 3. The CDR3 sequence is 14 residues long. CDR3 region: CASSSGQQNTEAFF. For the CDR3, the DNA is TGTGCCAGCAGTTCGGGACAGCAGAACACTGAAGCTTTCTTT.

This clone was seen a single time. The CDR3 protein is CASSERLGQETQYF. The CDR3 DNA reads as TGTGCCAGCAGTGAAAGATTGGGCCAAGAGACCCAGTACTTC. This sequence joins TRBV2 and TRBJ2-5; D is ambiguous. The V gene lost 2 bases and the J gene lost 1 base, with 8 bases spanning the gap. The V gene's germline CDR1 is SNHLY and CDR2 FYNNEI. This CDR3 comprises 14 residues.

V and J are TRBV2 and TRBJ1-1; 9 bases fit TRBD1. Germline trimming cut 10 bases from V and 9 bases from J; bases unmatched to any gene: 6. Germline V gene data show CDR1 as SNHLY and CDR2 as FYNNEI. This CDR3 is 11 amino acids long. The DNA of the CDR3 is TGTGCCACCCAGGACAGGGGAAAAGCTTTCTTT. As protein: CATQDRGKAFF.